The rows below give T cell receptor beta chains drawn from one sample of a study of T-cell reconstitution after alpha-beta-depleted transplantation in children. MiXCR, run by TCRdb on the PCR reads, gives a single entry per CDR3 protein. The sample lists roughly 280,000 distinct CDR3 sequences, 9.5% to 13% occurring once. Material: peripheral blood, obtained 180 days after TCRalphabeta/CD19-depleted stem cell transplant. Source of these receptors: a male patient aged 2-15 years who had a stem cell transplant for chronic granulomatous disease, so the T cells may come from the graft donor. Each CDR3 is given with its conserved first and last residue. The D gene is left open where the match is weak. Part of the rows lack a size; the others show once, few, many or a class for expanded clones.

v_gene: TRBV7-2
abundance: many
j_gene: TRBJ2-7
d_gene: .
CDR3aa: CASSSWASIASGYEQYF
CDR3nt: TGTGCCAGCAGCTCCTGGGCCTCAATAGCGAGTGGCTACGAGCAGTACTTC

v_gene: TRBV12-3/TRBV12-4
abundance: many
j_gene: TRBJ2-2
d_gene: .
CDR3aa: CASSSPRRDPTGELFF
CDR3nt: TGTGCCAGCAGTTCCCCGCGCAGGGATCCCACCGGGGAGCTGTTTTTT

v_gene: TRBV20-1
abundance: many
j_gene: TRBJ2-7
d_gene: TRBD2
CDR3aa: CSASIAGGSYEQYF
CDR3nt: TGCAGTGCTTCTATAGCGGGAGGGTCCTACGAGCAGTACTTC

v_gene: TRBV12-3/TRBV12-4
abundance: many
j_gene: TRBJ1-6
d_gene: .
CDR3aa: CASSFRGSNSPLHF
CDR3nt: TGTGCCAGCAGTTTCAGGGGTTCTAATTCACCCCTCCACTTT

v_gene: TRBV6-1
abundance: many
j_gene: TRBJ1-5
d_gene: TRBD1
CDR3aa: CASSDRVNSNQPQHF
CDR3nt: TGTGCCAGCAGCGACAGGGTAAATAGCAATCAGCCCCAGCATTTT

v_gene: TRBV9
abundance: few
j_gene: TRBJ1-2
d_gene: .
CDR3aa: CASSVTGTPANYGYTF
CDR3nt: TGTGCCAGCAGCGTAACAGGGACACCAGCTAACTATGGCTACACCTTC

v_gene: TRBV5-4
abundance: once
j_gene: TRBJ1-4
d_gene: TRBD1
CDR3aa: CASSLMTGGENEKLFF
CDR3nt: TGTGCCAGCAGCTTGATGACAGGGGGCGAAAACGAAAAACTGTTTTTT

v_gene: TRBV6-1
abundance: many
j_gene: TRBJ2-7
d_gene: .
CDR3aa: CASSEAGRTVHEQYF
CDR3nt: TGTGCCAGCAGTGAAGCGGGCAGGACAGTTCACGAGCAGTACTTC

v_gene: TRBV7-9
abundance: many
j_gene: TRBJ2-7
d_gene: .
CDR3aa: CASSFLSFYEQYF
CDR3nt: TGTGCCAGCAGCTTTCTCAGCTTCTACGAGCAGTACTTC

v_gene: TRBV12-3/TRBV12-4
abundance: many
j_gene: TRBJ2-5
d_gene: TRBD2
CDR3aa: CASSHLPLLAGVSETQYF
CDR3nt: TGTGCCAGCAGCCACCTACCCCTCCTAGCGGGAGTATCAGAGACCCAGTACTTC

v_gene: TRBV7-3
abundance: many
j_gene: TRBJ2-2
d_gene: TRBD1
CDR3aa: CASSLQTSRGRTGELFF
CDR3nt: TGTGCCAGCAGCTTACAAACCAGCAGGGGGCGGACCGGGGAGCTGTTTTTT

v_gene: TRBV10-2
abundance: many
j_gene: TRBJ2-3
d_gene: .
CDR3aa: CASFPGPYTDTQYF
CDR3nt: TGCGCCAGCTTCCCGGGGCCATACACAGATACGCAGTATTTT

v_gene: TRBV7-2
abundance: many
j_gene: TRBJ1-3
d_gene: .
CDR3aa: CASSLGQNSGNTIYF
CDR3nt: TGTGCCAGCAGCTTAGGCCAGAACTCTGGAAACACCATATATTTT

v_gene: TRBV30
abundance: .
j_gene: TRBJ2-5
d_gene: .
CDR3aa: CAWSAGEETQYF
CDR3nt: TGTGCCTGGAGTGCTGGGGAAGAGACCCAGTACTTC

v_gene: TRBV27
abundance: many
j_gene: TRBJ2-4
d_gene: TRBD2
CDR3aa: CASSPGLAGVGNIQYF
CDR3nt: TGTGCCAGCAGTCCGGGACTAGCGGGGGTAGGAAACATTCAGTACTTC

v_gene: TRBV29-1
abundance: many
j_gene: TRBJ2-2
d_gene: .
CDR3aa: CSVGRGGELFF
CDR3nt: TGCAGCGTTGGACGGGGCGGGGAGCTGTTTTTT

v_gene: TRBV6-2/TRBV6-3
abundance: many
j_gene: TRBJ1-1
d_gene: TRBD1
CDR3aa: CASRQGARNTEAFF
CDR3nt: TGTGCCAGCAGACAGGGGGCAAGGAACACTGAAGCTTTCTTT

v_gene: TRBV2
abundance: few
j_gene: TRBJ2-1
d_gene: TRBD2
CDR3aa: CARTPGLAGLSYNEQFF
CDR3nt: TGTGCCAGGACGCCGGGACTAGCGGGACTAAGCTACAATGAGCAGTTCTTC

v_gene: TRBV5-5
abundance: few
j_gene: TRBJ2-7
d_gene: .
CDR3aa: CASSIRPPSPYEQYF
CDR3nt: TGTGCCAGCAGCATCAGACCACCTAGCCCCTACGAGCAGTACTTC

v_gene: TRBV28
abundance: many
j_gene: TRBJ2-4
d_gene: .
CDR3aa: CASRDFQLAKNIQYF
CDR3nt: TGTGCCAGCAGGGACTTCCAGCTAGCCAAAAACATTCAGTACTTC

v_gene: TRBV12-3/TRBV12-4
abundance: many
j_gene: TRBJ2-2
d_gene: .
CDR3aa: CASSTRTGGELFF
CDR3nt: TGTGCCAGCAGTACTCGGACTGGCGGGGAGCTGTTTTTT

v_gene: TRBV20-1
abundance: many
j_gene: TRBJ2-5
d_gene: .
CDR3aa: CSATQWLQETQETQYF
CDR3nt: TGCAGTGCTACGCAATGGCTCCAGGAGACCCAAGAGACCCAGTACTTC

v_gene: TRBV6-1
abundance: many
j_gene: TRBJ2-1
d_gene: TRBD2
CDR3aa: CASSHLAGGYNEQFF
CDR3nt: TGTGCCAGCAGCCACCTGGCGGGAGGGTACAATGAGCAGTTCTTC

v_gene: TRBV7-2
abundance: many
j_gene: TRBJ2-4
d_gene: .
CDR3aa: CASRLVGGKNIQYF
CDR3nt: TGTGCCAGCAGGCTGGTGGGTGGCAAAAACATTCAGTACTTC

v_gene: TRBV5-1
abundance: many
j_gene: TRBJ1-4
d_gene: .
CDR3aa: CASGELSREEKLFF
CDR3nt: TGCGCCAGCGGGGAGTTAAGCAGAGAAGAAAAACTGTTTTTT

v_gene: TRBV12-3/TRBV12-4
abundance: many
j_gene: TRBJ1-1
d_gene: .
CDR3aa: CASTLNLRVSMNTEAFF
CDR3nt: TGTGCCAGCACCCTGAACTTGCGTGTCAGCATGAACACTGAAGCTTTCTTT

v_gene: TRBV20-1
abundance: many
j_gene: TRBJ2-1
d_gene: .
CDR3aa: CSARNAGGENYNEQFF
CDR3nt: TGCAGTGCTAGAAACGCCGGGGGAGAAAACTACAATGAGCAGTTCTTC

v_gene: TRBV12-3/TRBV12-4
abundance: many
j_gene: TRBJ2-1
d_gene: TRBD2
CDR3aa: CASSFSLAASYNEQFF
CDR3nt: TGTGCCAGCAGTTTCTCACTAGCGGCCTCCTACAATGAGCAGTTCTTC

v_gene: TRBV7-9
abundance: many
j_gene: TRBJ2-7
d_gene: .
CDR3aa: CASSSTSQSYEQYF
CDR3nt: TGTGCCAGCAGCTCGACTAGTCAGTCCTACGAGCAGTACTTC

v_gene: TRBV20-1
abundance: many
j_gene: TRBJ2-5
d_gene: TRBD1
CDR3aa: CSASPYGQGKETQYF
CDR3nt: TGCAGTGCTAGCCCCTACGGACAGGGGAAAGAGACCCAGTACTTC

v_gene: TRBV5-1
abundance: many
j_gene: TRBJ2-5
d_gene: TRBD2
CDR3aa: CASSPGLVRETQYF
CDR3nt: TGCGCCAGCAGCCCCGGACTAGTTCGAGAGACCCAGTACTTC

v_gene: TRBV29-1
abundance: few
j_gene: TRBJ2-3
d_gene: .
CDR3aa: CSVRSSTDTQYF
CDR3nt: TGCAGCGTCCGGAGCAGCACAGATACGCAGTATTTT

v_gene: TRBV5-1
abundance: many
j_gene: TRBJ2-7
d_gene: TRBD1
CDR3aa: CASSSGQGEQYF
CDR3nt: TGCGCCAGCAGCTCGGGACAGGGGGAGCAGTACTTC

v_gene: TRBV15
abundance: many
j_gene: TRBJ1-5
d_gene: .
CDR3aa: CATSGRGRNQPQHF
CDR3nt: TGTGCCACCAGCGGTAGGGGCCGCAATCAGCCCCAGCATTTT

v_gene: TRBV7-9
abundance: many
j_gene: TRBJ1-4
d_gene: TRBD1
CDR3aa: CASTLLGTGNEKLFF
CDR3nt: TGTGCCAGCACCCTACTCGGGACAGGAAATGAAAAACTGTTTTTT

v_gene: TRBV12-3/TRBV12-4
abundance: many
j_gene: TRBJ1-1
d_gene: .
CDR3aa: CASRRTIKNTEAFF
CDR3nt: TGTGCCAGCAGACGCACCATTAAAAACACTGAAGCTTTCTTT

v_gene: TRBV7-2
abundance: many
j_gene: TRBJ2-7
d_gene: .
CDR3aa: CASSLGRAREEQYF
CDR3nt: TGTGCCAGCAGCTTAGGTCGTGCCCGAGAGGAGCAGTACTTC

v_gene: TRBV5-6
abundance: many
j_gene: TRBJ2-1
d_gene: TRBD2
CDR3aa: CASSVVLLAGGYNEQFF
CDR3nt: TGTGCCAGCAGCGTAGTATTACTAGCGGGGGGTTACAATGAGCAGTTCTTC

v_gene: TRBV5-1
abundance: many
j_gene: TRBJ2-1
d_gene: TRBD2
CDR3aa: CASSLANLAGGLGYNEQFF
CDR3nt: TGCGCCAGCAGCTTGGCCAACCTAGCGGGAGGGCTTGGCTACAATGAGCAGTTCTTC

v_gene: TRBV20-1
abundance: few
j_gene: TRBJ1-6
d_gene: .
CDR3aa: CSAPNAAKGSPLHF
CDR3nt: TGCAGTGCCCCAAATGCCGCAAAAGGTTCACCCCTCCACTTT